A selection of T cell receptor beta chains follows, all from one sample in a study of CD8+ T cells in alopecia areata. Clones were read by immunoSEQ multiplex PCR, and TCRdb kept only the in-frame ones, dropping some. The profile shows 200,000 to 250,000 clones, about 64% of them singletons. Sample: CD4+ T cells sorted from blood, taken at week 4, from a patient treated with tofacitinib. The receptors stem from a human donor with alopecia areata. Both conserved end residues are part of each CDR3. D genes are given only for firm matches. Part of the rows lack a size; the others show once, few, many or a class for expanded clones.

v_call	d_call	j_call	clone_size	cdr3_nt	cdr3_aa
TRBV27	NA	TRBJ2-5	NA	TGTGCCAGCAGCCGGGGCTTCGAAGAGACCCAGTACTTC	CASSRGFEETQYF
TRBV23-1	TRBD2	TRBJ2-7	NA	TGCGCCAGCAGTCAAGCCCTAGCGGGACTCTACGAGCAGTACTTC	CASSQALAGLYEQYF
TRBV29-1	NA	TRBJ1-2	few	TGCAGCGTTGAAGATCTTGGGTCCTGGAGGGCGGGGAGTGGCTACACCTTC	CSVEDLGSWRAGSGYTF
TRBV6-7	TRBD1	TRBJ1-2	few	TGTGCCAGCAGTTACGACGACAGGGTTGGCGTCTACACCTTC	CASSYDDRVGVYTF
TRBV5-1	NA	TRBJ2-1	NA	TGCGCCAGCAGCTATAACGACAGGACCTCCCAGCAGTTCTTC	CASSYNDRTSQQFF
TRBV29-1	NA	TRBJ1-2	few	TGCAGCGTTGTCCCACAGGGCCCCAGGGATGGCTACACCTTC	CSVVPQGPRDGYTF
TRBV7-2	NA	TRBJ2-7	once	TGTGCCAGCAGCTTAGACACAGAGATCTACGAGCAGTACTTC	CASSLDTEIYEQYF
TRBV9	NA	TRBJ1-1	NA	TGTGCCAGCAGCGTAGGAGGATGGAACACTGAAGCTTTCTTT	CASSVGGWNTEAFF
TRBV4-3	TRBD1	TRBJ1-2	NA	TGCGCCAGCAGCCAAGAGTCTACAGGGGGAAGGATGCTTTTC	CASSQESTGGRMLF
TRBV4-2	TRBD1	TRBJ2-7	NA	TGTGCCAGCAGCCACCCGGACAGGGGGCAATACGAGCAGTACTTC	CASSHPDRGQYEQYF
TRBV7-2	NA	TRBJ1-3	few	TGTGCCAGCAGCTTAGACTCTGCGGCTGTTGGAAACACCATATATTTT	CASSLDSAAVGNTIYF
TRBV5-1	NA	TRBJ2-7	NA	TGCGCCAGCAGCTTCGCAGGCACCTACGAGCAGTACTTC	CASSFAGTYEQYF
TRBV4-1	NA	TRBJ2-5	NA	TGCGCCAGCAGCCTATCGGGGGCCGCAGTAGGGACCCAGTACTTC	CASSLSGAAVGTQYF
TRBV7-2	NA	TRBJ1-4	NA	TGTGCCAGCAGCCAGGCAGGGATTGATGAAAAACTGTTTTTT	CASSQAGIDEKLFF
TRBV7-2	TRBD2	TRBJ2-1	NA	TGTGCCAGCAGCGCCCACGGGGGGGCAATGACTACTGAGCAGTTCTTC	CASSAHGGAMTTEQFF
TRBV4-2	NA	TRBJ2-7	few	TGTGCCAGCAGCCAAGAAGGAGGCGAGCAGTACTTC	CASSQEGGEQYF
TRBV18	NA	TRBJ2-5	NA	TGTGCCAGCTCGCGGGATTTCCAAGAGACCCAGTACTTC	CASSRDFQETQYF
TRBV30	NA	TRBJ2-7	once	TGTGCCTGGAGTCGGTCAGGCTACGAGCAGTACTTC	CAWSRSGYEQYF
TRBV30	TRBD1	TRBJ1-1	few	TGTGCCTGGGGGGGACAGATGAACACTGAAGCTTTCTTT	CAWGGQMNTEAFF
TRBV11-2	TRBD2	TRBJ2-3	few	TGTGCCAGCAGCTTTAGCGGGGTCGGGGATACGCAGTATTTT	CASSFSGVGDTQYF
TRBV14	NA	TRBJ2-7	NA	TGTGCCAGCAGCCCCGGACATCTCGAGCAGTACTTC	CASSPGHLEQYF
TRBV30	NA	TRBJ1-1	NA	TGTGCCTGGAGTGTTCACAGAAACACTGAAGCTTTCTTT	CAWSVHRNTEAFF